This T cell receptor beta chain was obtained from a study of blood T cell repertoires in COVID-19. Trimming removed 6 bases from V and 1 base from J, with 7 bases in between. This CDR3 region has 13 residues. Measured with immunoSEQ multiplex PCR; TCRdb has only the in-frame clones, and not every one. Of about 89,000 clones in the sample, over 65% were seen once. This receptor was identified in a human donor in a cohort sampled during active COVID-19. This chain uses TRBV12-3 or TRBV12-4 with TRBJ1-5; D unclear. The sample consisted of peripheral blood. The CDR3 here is CASSRVSNQPQHF. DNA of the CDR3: TGTGCCAGCAGCCGGGTGAGCAATCAGCCCCAGCATTTT.